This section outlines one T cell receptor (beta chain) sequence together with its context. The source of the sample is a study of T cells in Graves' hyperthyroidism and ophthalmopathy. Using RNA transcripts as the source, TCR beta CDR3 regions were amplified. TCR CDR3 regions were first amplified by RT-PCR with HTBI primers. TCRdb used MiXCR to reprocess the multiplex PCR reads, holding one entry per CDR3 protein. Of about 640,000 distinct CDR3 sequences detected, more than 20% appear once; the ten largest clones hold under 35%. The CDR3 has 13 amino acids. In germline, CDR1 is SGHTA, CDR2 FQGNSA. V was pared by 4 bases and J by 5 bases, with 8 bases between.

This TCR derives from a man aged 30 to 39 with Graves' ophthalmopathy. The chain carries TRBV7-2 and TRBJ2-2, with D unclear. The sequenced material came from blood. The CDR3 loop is CASSYYITGELFF. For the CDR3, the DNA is TGTGCCAGCAGCTACTACATAACCGGGGAGCTGTTTTTT.